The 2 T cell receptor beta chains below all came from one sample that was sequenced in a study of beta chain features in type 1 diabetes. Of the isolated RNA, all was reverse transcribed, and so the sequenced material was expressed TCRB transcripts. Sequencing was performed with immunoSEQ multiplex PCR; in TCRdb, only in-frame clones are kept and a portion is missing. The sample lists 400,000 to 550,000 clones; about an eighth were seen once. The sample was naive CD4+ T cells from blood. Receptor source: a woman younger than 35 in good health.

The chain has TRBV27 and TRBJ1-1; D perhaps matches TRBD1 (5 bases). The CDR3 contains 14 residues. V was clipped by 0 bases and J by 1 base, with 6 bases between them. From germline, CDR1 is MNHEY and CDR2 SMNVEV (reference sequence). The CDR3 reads CASSLSRANTEAFF. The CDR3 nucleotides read TGTGCCAGCAGTTTATCCAGGGCGAACACTGAAGCTTTCTTT.

CDR3 coding DNA: TGTGCCAGCAGCTTATTTCCTGGGAACCCCTACGAGCAGTACTTC. Translating gives CASSLFPGNPYEQYF. V and J are TRBV7-8 and TRBJ2-7; no clear D gene. With 2 bases removed from V and 2 bases from J, the gap between germline ends came to 13 bases. CDR1 and CDR2 from the germline V gene are SGHVS and FQNEAQ. This CDR3 region has 15 residues.